The 16 T cell receptor beta chains below all came from one sample that was sequenced in a study of cytomegalovirus exposure and HLA in healthy donors. Primers included in the PCR were 60 Vbeta and 13 Jbeta primers. Method: immunoSEQ multiplex PCR; TCRdb's copy keeps in-frame clones and lacks some. This table has 180,000 or so clones, 75% to 80% appearing once. Sequenced: PBMCs. These receptors all come from a female donor in good health and CMV-seronegative.

This clone was observed a single time. The chain has TRBV19 and TRBJ1-1; TRBD1 matches 9 bases. The V gene's germline CDR1 is LNHDA and CDR2 SQIVND (reference sequence). V dropped 4 bases and J dropped 1; count of bases not matched to a gene: 10. The CDR3 length is 17 residues. DNA of the CDR3: TGTGCCAGTAGTACCGTCCCGGGACAGGGTACGAACACTGAAGCTTTCTTT. As protein: CASSTVPGQGTNTEAFF.

The V and J genes are TRBV4-1 and TRBJ2-2, with 8 bases matching TRBD2. Trimming cost V 5 bases and J 0 bases; bases outside gene matches: 11. CDR3 size: 18 residues. CDR1 and CDR2 (germline): MGHRA, YSYEKL. The CDR3 nucleotides read TGCGCCAGCAGCACCCCCGCGGGGGGTTTAACGAACACCGGGGAGCTGTTTTTT. It yields the protein CASSTPAGGLTNTGELFF.

The chain recombines TRBV5-6 with TRBJ2-5; 9 bases map to TRBD1. TRBJ2-7 matches the DNA end more closely, so the J call is doubtful. This CDR3 region has 16 residues. Germline V gene lookup returns CDR1 SGHDT and CDR2 YYEEEE. The CDR3 protein is CASSQNDRGTRYEQYF. DNA for the CDR3: TGTGCCAGCAGCCAAAATGACAGGGGGACCCGGTACGAGCAGTACTTC.

This clone was counted only a few times. This chain joins TRBV5-4 and TRBJ2-7, with unresolved D. Germline CDR1 is SGHNT and CDR2 is YYREEE (reference sequence). The CDR3 covers 13 residues. Deletions cut 3 bases from V and 1 base from J, with 8 bases between. The CDR3 here is CASSSPGSYEQYF. The CDR3, as DNA: TGTGCCAGCAGCTCACCAGGTTCCTACGAGCAGTACTTC.

The chain employs TRBV4-1 and TRBJ2-1, with 10 bases aligning to TRBD2. The length of the CDR3 is 15 residues. Trimming removed 3 bases from V and 4 bases from J; junction bases left unmatched: 3. Germline V lookup: CDR1 MGHRA, CDR2 YSYEKL. Here the CDR3 DNA reads TGCGCCAGCAGCCAGACAGCGGGGGGGTACAATGAGCAGTTCTTC. It specifies CASSQTAGGYNEQFF.

This chain uses TRBV6-4 with TRBJ2-3; 9 bases line up with TRBD2. The V gene end was trimmed by 0 bases and the J gene end by 4 bases; junction bases not matched to a gene: 2. CDR1 MRHNA and CDR2 SNTAGT come from the germline V gene. The CDR3 has 15 residues. DNA of the CDR3: TGTGCCAGCAGTGACTCGGCGGGAGGGGCAGATACGCAGTATTTT. It encodes CASSDSAGGADTQYF.

The chain couples TRBV7-9 to TRBJ2-2; D gene uncertain. Germline values: CDR1 SEHNR, CDR2 FQNEAQ (reference sequence). Between the trimmed V and J ends, which lost 7 bases and 5 bases, there was a span of 8 bases. This CDR3 is built from 12 residues. CDR3 sequence: CASTPGTGELFF. The CDR3 nucleotides read TGTGCCAGCACCCCCGGGACCGGGGAGCTGTTTTTT.

The V gene is TRBV11-3, the J gene TRBJ2-1; D perhaps matches TRBD2 (7 bases). Germline-derived CDR1 and CDR2 are SGHNT and YENEEA. The CDR3 runs to 16 residues. V lost 0 bases and J 4 bases, leaving 13 bases between the germline ends. Here the CDR3 reads CASSLDLGGVYNEQFF. In nucleotides, the CDR3 is TGTGCCAGCAGCTTAGATCTAGGGGGGGTGTACAATGAGCAGTTCTTC. Complete variable domain (other parts from reference TRBV11-3 and TRBJ2-1): EAGVVQSPRYKIIEKKQPVAFWCNPISGHNTLYWYLQNLGQGPELLIRYENEEAVDDSQLPKDRFSAERLKGVDSTLKIQPAELGDSAVYLCASSLDLGGVYNEQFFGPGTRLTVL.

The rearrangement uses TRBV5-6 and TRBJ2-3; TRBD1 aligns across 7 bases. With 0 bases clipped from V and 5 bases from J, the junction kept 6 bases outside the gene matches. Germline CDR1 SGHDT, CDR2 YYEEEE. This CDR3 is built from 15 residues. DNA of the CDR3: TGTGCCAGCAGCTTGGGGGACAGAGGGGTAGATACGCAGTATTTT. Amino acid sequence: CASSLGDRGVDTQYF.

This CDR3 reads CASSPRTGPNNEQFF. DNA of the CDR3: TGTGCCAGCAGCCCCAGGACAGGACCAAACAATGAGCAGTTCTTC. The chain joins TRBV11-3 to TRBJ2-1; TRBD1 matches 7 bases. The CDR3 loop spans 15 amino acids. The germline gives CDR1 SGHNT, CDR2 YENEEA. The trim removed 5 bases at V and 5 bases at J, leaving 9 bases unmatched.

The chain has TRBV5-1 and TRBJ2-7; 12 positions agree with TRBD1. Losses at the gene ends were 0 bases for V and 1 base for J; bases not matched to a gene: 11. The length of the CDR3 is 19 residues. Germline values: CDR1 SGHRS, CDR2 YFSETQ. This CDR3 is CASSLGVGQGAISSYEQYF. CDR3 DNA sequence: TGCGCCAGCAGCTTGGGAGTGGGACAGGGGGCAATATCGTCCTACGAGCAGTACTTC.

The chain is built from TRBV6-7 and TRBJ2-1; 7 bases match TRBD2. TRBV6-7 is known as an ORF, though its function is uncertain. V was clipped by 6 bases and J by 4 bases; unmatched bases: 18. The CDR3 loop spans 18 amino acids. CDR3 in DNA: TGTGCCAGCAGGAGGGGAGGGAATAGGGGCGGGACTTACAATGAGCAGTTCTTC. Amino acids: CASRRGGNRGGTYNEQFF.

The chain carries TRBV2 and TRBJ1-2; TRBD1 might be the D (6 bases). The CDR3 consists of 15 residues. Trimming removed 6 bases at V and 5 bases at J, with 19 bases between. Germline V gives CDR1 SNHLY, CDR2 FYNNEI. The chain's CDR3 is CASSELPGHFYGYTF. The DNA of the CDR3 is TGTGCCAGCAGCGAACTGCCGGGACATTTTTATGGCTACACCTTC.

This clone was counted only a few times. The gene calls are TRBV4-2 and TRBJ1-1; 7 bases align to TRBD1. After removal of 1 base from V and 5 bases from J, the junction contained 10 bases not matched to a gene. The CDR3 spans 16 residues. CDR1 is LGHNA, CDR2 YNFKEQ, per germline. The CDR3 region is CASSQGGPGGGTEAFF. The CDR3 nucleotides read TGTGCCAGCAGCCAAGGGGGGCCAGGGGGTGGTACTGAAGCTTTCTTT.

This clone was seen only a few times. V and J are TRBV30 and TRBJ2-1; 8 bases fit TRBD1. This CDR3 spans 14 amino acids. Germline CDR1 is GTSNPN and CDR2 is SVGIG (reference sequence). The V segment lost 4 bases and the J segment 4 bases; nucleotides outside the gene matches: 6. CDR3 region: CAWTGTGRYNEQFF. The CDR3 DNA follows: TGTGCCTGGACCGGGACAGGACGGTACAATGAGCAGTTCTTC.

This clone was observed many times. This sequence joins TRBV9 and TRBJ2-2; TRBD2 agrees at 7 bases. CDR1 is SGDLS, CDR2 YYNGEE, per germline. The CDR3 has 16 residues. After removal of 4 bases from V and 1 base from J, the junction contained 7 bases not matched to a gene. CDR3 coding DNA: TGTGCCAGCAGCAACGGCCTAGCGGTGAACACCGGGGAGCTGTTTTTT. Its protein is CASSNGLAVNTGELFF.